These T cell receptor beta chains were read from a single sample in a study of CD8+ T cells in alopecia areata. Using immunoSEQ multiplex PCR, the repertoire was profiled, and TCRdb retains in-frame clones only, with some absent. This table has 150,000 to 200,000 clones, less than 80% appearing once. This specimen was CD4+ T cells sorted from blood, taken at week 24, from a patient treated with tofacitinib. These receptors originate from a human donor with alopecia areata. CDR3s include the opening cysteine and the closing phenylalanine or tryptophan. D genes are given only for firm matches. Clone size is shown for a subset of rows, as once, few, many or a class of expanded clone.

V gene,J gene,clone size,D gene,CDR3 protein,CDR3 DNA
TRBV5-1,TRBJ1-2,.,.,CASSLAEGLSYGYTF,TGCGCCAGCAGCTTGGCCGAGGGATTGTCCTATGGCTACACCTTC
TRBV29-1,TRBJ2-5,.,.,CSALGVPETQYF,TGCAGCGCACTCGGGGTCCCCGAGACCCAGTACTTC
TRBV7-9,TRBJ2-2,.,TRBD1,CASRTGDTGELFF,TGTGCCAGCAGGACAGGGGACACCGGGGAGCTGTTTTTT
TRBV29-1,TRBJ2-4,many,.,CSVEVQAAKNIQYF,TGCAGCGTTGAAGTGCAAGCTGCCAAAAACATTCAGTACTTC
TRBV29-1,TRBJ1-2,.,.,CSVDVTGTNYGYTF,TGCAGCGTTGACGTGACAGGCACTAACTATGGCTACACCTTC
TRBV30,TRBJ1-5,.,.,CAWSPQGNQPQHF,TGTGCCTGGAGCCCACAGGGCAATCAGCCCCAGCATTTT
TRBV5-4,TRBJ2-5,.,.,CASSLVAIVGTQYF,TGTGCCAGCAGCTTGGTCGCCATCGTCGGGACCCAGTACTTC
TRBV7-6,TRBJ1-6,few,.,CASSAEGLTLSPLHF,TGTGCCAGCAGCGCAGAAGGACTCACTCTTTCACCCCTCCACTTT
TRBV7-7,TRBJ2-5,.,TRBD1,CASSLGTGGETQYF,TGTGCCAGCAGCTTAGGGACAGGCGGAGAGACCCAGTACTTC
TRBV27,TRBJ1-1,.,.,CASSLRGQNTEAFF,TGTGCCAGCAGTTTACGGGGGCAGAACACTGAAGCTTTCTTT
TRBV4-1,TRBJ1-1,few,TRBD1,CASSQDRTGNTEAFF,TGCGCCAGCAGCCAAGATCGGACAGGGAACACTGAAGCTTTCTTT
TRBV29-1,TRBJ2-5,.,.,CSAAPGTSETQYF,TGCAGCGCTGCACCCGGGACATCAGAGACCCAGTACTTC
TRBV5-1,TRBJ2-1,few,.,CASSLELAGGNEQFF,TGCGCCAGCAGCTTGGAACTAGCAGGGGGCAATGAGCAGTTCTTC
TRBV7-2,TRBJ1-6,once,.,CASSNRAFNSPLHF,TGTGCCAGCAGCAACCGGGCCTTTAATTCACCCCTCCACTTT
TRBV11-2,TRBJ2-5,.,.,CASSLEAAGTQYF,TGTGCCAGCAGCTTAGAAGCTGCGGGGACCCAGTACTTC
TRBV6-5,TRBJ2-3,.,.,CASSYGSGNTQYF,TGTGCCAGCAGTTACGGATCGGGAAATACGCAGTATTTT
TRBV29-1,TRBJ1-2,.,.,CSAHRPTNYGYTF,TGCAGCGCCCACCGACCTACTAACTATGGCTACACCTTC
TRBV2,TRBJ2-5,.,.,CAINKRETQYF,TGTGCCATCAACAAAAGGGAGACCCAGTACTTC
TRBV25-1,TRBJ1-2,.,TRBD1,CASRGEGGGAKGYTF,TGTGCCAGCAGGGGAGAAGGGGGCGGAGCGAAAGGCTACACCTTC
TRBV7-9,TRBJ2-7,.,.,CASSPLLTYEQYF,TGTGCCAGCAGCCCATTGCTCACCTACGAGCAGTACTTC
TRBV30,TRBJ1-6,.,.,CAWNHGVGSPLHF,TGTGCCTGGAACCATGGGGTGGGTTCACCCCTCCACTTT
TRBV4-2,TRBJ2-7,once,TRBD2,CASSHRRGGPLPKYF,TGTGCCAGCAGCCACCGGCGGGGGGGCCCCCTCCCGAAGTACTTC
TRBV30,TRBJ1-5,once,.,CAMGQNSNQPQHF,TGTGCCATGGGACAAAATAGCAATCAGCCCCAGCATTTT
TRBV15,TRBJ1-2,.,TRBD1,CATSATGFGDYGYTF,TGTGCCACCAGTGCGACAGGGTTCGGGGACTATGGCTACACCTTC
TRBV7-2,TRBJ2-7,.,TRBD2,CASSFSGGAYEQYF,TGTGCCAGCAGCTTTAGCGGGGGTGCCTACGAGCAGTACTTC
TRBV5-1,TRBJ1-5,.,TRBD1,CASSEGQPNQPQHF,TGCGCCAGCAGCGAGGGACAGCCAAATCAGCCCCAGCATTTT